Below are 12 T cell receptor beta chains sequenced from a single sample in a study of Ad26.COV2.S vaccination and SARS-CoV-2 variants. As for treatment: around 19 received Ad26.COV2.S at low or high dose, single or two shots; five or six received placebo; per-sample allocation not given. After the first vaccine or placebo injection, samples were drawn on day 63. The table came from immunoSEQ multiplex PCR; TCRdb's copy has only in-frame clones and leaves some out. Of 500,000 or so clones listed, around nine tenths are singletons. This specimen was peripheral blood, taken in a trial of Ad26.COV2.S vaccine versus placebo. These receptors were collected from a person aged 18 to 59 who received the Ad26.COV2.S COVID-19 vaccine or a placebo.

CDR3 region: CASSLEGWTGNTGELFF. CDR3 coding DNA: TGTGCCAGCAGCTTGGAAGGGTGGACAGGGAACACCGGGGAGCTGTTTTTT. The chain is built from TRBV5-6 and TRBJ2-2, with TRBD1 matching 7 bases. CDR1 is SGHDT, CDR2 YYEEEE, per germline. V gave up 0 bases and J gave up 1 base; unmatched junction bases: 6. This CDR3 spans 17 amino acids. The variable domain in full, with the rest retrieved from reference TRBV5-6 and TRBJ2-2, is DAGVTQSPTHLIKTRGQQVTLRCSPKSGHDTVSWYQQALGQGPQFIFQYYEEEERQRGNFPDRFSGHQFPNYSSELNVNALLLGDSALYLCASSLEGWTGNTGELFFGEGSRLTVL.

The chain joins TRBV19 to TRBJ1-5, with 7 bases identical to TRBD1. This CDR3 spans 16 amino acids. V dropped 8 bases and J dropped 6; count of bases not matched to a gene: 16. The germline CDR1 and CDR2 sequences are LNHDA and SQIVND (reference sequence). The CDR3 spells CASSGGPISSFQPQHF. The CDR3 DNA sequence: TGTGCCAGTTCAGGGGGTCCAATTTCGAGTTTTCAGCCCCAGCATTTT.

The gene calls are TRBV6-4 and TRBJ2-5; D is unresolved. The CDR3 sequence is 14 residues long. The V and J ends lost 8 bases and 2 bases respectively, with 15 bases between them. CDR1 and CDR2 from the germline V gene are MRHNA and SNTAGT. The CDR3 spells CASLGGREQETQYF. The DNA for the CDR3 is TGTGCCAGCCTAGGTGGCCGAGAACAAGAGACCCAGTACTTC.

The chain carries TRBV14 and TRBJ2-7; D uncertain. Per germline, CDR1 SGHDN and CDR2 FVKESK. V shed 0 bases and J shed 6 bases, with 9 bases lying between them. The CDR3 has 13 residues. The CDR3 nucleotides are TGTGCCAGCAGCCAAGATTTAGGCGGCGAGCAGTACTTC. Protein: CASSQDLGGEQYF.

This chain joins TRBV4-2 and TRBJ2-3; D is unclear. V was shortened by 7 bases and J by 3 bases, with 11 bases between the two germline ends. The V gene's germline CDR1 is LGHNA and CDR2 YNFKEQ. CDR3 length: 13 amino acids. CDR3 loop: CASNGQLTDTQYF. In nucleotides, the CDR3 is TGTGCCAGCAATGGGCAGCTTACAGATACGCAGTATTTT.

This clone has only a few counts. The CDR3 sequence: CASSLEAKKLFF. DNA of the CDR3: TGTGCCAGCAGTTTGGAGGCTAAAAAACTGTTTTTT. This chain joins TRBV28 and TRBJ1-4; D unclear. Trimming removed 3 bases from V and 9 bases from J, with 8 bases in between. The CDR3 is made up of 12 amino acids. Germline assignment: CDR1 MDHEN and CDR2 SYDVKM. Complete variable domain (other parts from reference TRBV28 and TRBJ1-4): DVKVTQSSRYLVKRTGEKVFLECVQDMDHENMFWYRQDPGLGLRLIYFSYDVKMKEKGDIPEGYSVSREKKERFSLILESASTNQTSMYLCASSLEAKKLFFGSGTQLSVL.

The rearrangement links TRBV6-2 or TRBV6-3 to TRBJ2-5; 15 nucleotides align to TRBD2. The V gene's germline CDR1 is MNHEY and CDR2 SVGEGT. This CDR3 has 17 amino acids. Losses at the gene ends were 2 bases for V and 1 base for J; bases not matched to a gene: 2. The CDR3 bases are TGTGCCAGCAGTTACGGACTAGCGGGAGGGGGCCAAGAGACCCAGTACTTC. This translates into CASSYGLAGGGQETQYF.

This clone has only a few counts. The chain uses TRBV7-2 and TRBJ2-3; D ambiguous. V shed 4 bases and J shed 3 bases, with 14 bases lying between them. CDR1 SGHTA and CDR2 FQGNSA come from the germline V gene. The CDR3 length is 15 residues. In nucleotides, the CDR3 is TGTGCCAGCAGCTCAGATGATCGGTTAACAGATACGCAGTATTTT. Translation: CASSSDDRLTDTQYF. Variable domain in full (rest from reference TRBV7-2 and TRBJ2-3): GAGVSQSPSNKVTEKGKDVELRCDPISGHTALYWYRQSLGQGLEFLIYFQGNSAPDKSGLPSDRFSAERTGGSVSTLTIQRTQQEDSAVYLCASSSDDRLTDTQYFGPGTRLTVL.

The J gene is TRBJ1-1, the V gene TRBV7-6; the match to TRBD1 covers 10 bases. The CDR3 covers 15 residues. The V gene's germline CDR1 is SGHVS and CDR2 FNYEAQ. The junction had 4 bases not matched to a gene; V was cut back by 5 bases and J by 1 base. The chain's CDR3 is CASSLGQGKNTEAFF. The DNA for the CDR3 is TGTGCCAGCAGCCTGGGACAGGGGAAGAACACTGAAGCTTTCTTT.

The chain uses TRBV5-8 and TRBJ1-6, with 11 bases fitting TRBD1. This CDR3 comprises 18 residues. Germline CDR1 SGHTS, CDR2 YDEGEE. V shed 7 bases, J shed 3 bases, and the junction held 12 bases outside the gene matches. The CDR3 protein is CASRPLGQGANYNSPLHF. As DNA, the CDR3 is TGTGCCAGCCGTCCCTTAGGACAGGGGGCGAACTATAATTCACCCCTCCACTTT.

Notes on this clone: At one of its ends the junction is not consistent with the germline gene, which may arise from a read error. V is TRBV5-1 and J is TRBJ2-3; 7 positions match TRBD2. Germline V gene sequence: CDR1 SGHRS, CDR2 YFSETQ. CDR3 size: 15 residues. DNA of the CDR3: TGCGCCAGCAGGGGGGATGGCGGGAGCAGAGATACGCAGTATTTT. Translation gives CASRGDGGSRDTQYF.

The chain uses TRBV25-1 and TRBJ2-1, with D possibly being TRBD1 or TRBD2 (7 bases each). CDR1 and CDR2 from the germline V gene are MGHDK and SYGVNS. The CDR3 has 17 amino acids. Deletions cut 3 bases from V and 7 bases from J, with 22 bases between. In nucleotides, the CDR3 is TGTGCCAGCAGTGACCTCCTGGGAGGGGGCGCTGGTAATGAGCAGTTCTTC. This codes for CASSDLLGGGAGNEQFF.